Listed here are 25 T cell receptor beta chains from one sample, sequenced in a study of T cells in Graves' hyperthyroidism and ophthalmopathy. The source material, RNA transcripts, was used to amplify TCR beta CDR3 regions. Using the HTBI primer set, a first-round RT-PCR was run on the TCR CDR3. One entry per CDR3 protein results from TCRdb running MiXCR on the multiplex PCR reads. The table includes approximately 400,000 distinct CDR3 sequences, about 15% detected once. Sequenced: blood. These receptors were obtained from a woman under 30 with Graves' hyperthyroidism.

This clonotype occurred many times. This rearrangement joins TRBV7-3 to TRBJ1-1, with D uncertain. The CDR3 contains 15 residues. V lost 2 bases, J lost 1 base, and 11 bases lay in between. The germline gives CDR1 SGHTA, CDR2 FQGTGA. CDR3 in DNA: TGTGCCAGCAGCTTATCCCATTTTGCGAACACTGAAGCTTTCTTT. Translating gives CASSLSHFANTEAFF. Based on the CDR3 plus reference TRBV7-3 and TRBJ1-1, the full variable domain is GAGVSQTPSNKVTEKGKYVELRCDPISGHTALYWYRQSLGQGPEFLIYFQGTGAADDSGLPNDRFFAVRPEGSVSTLKIQRTERGDSAVYLCASSLSHFANTEAFFGQGTRLTVV.

This clonotype was found many times. The chain employs TRBV18 and TRBJ1-1; 9 positions match TRBD1. J was trimmed by 10 bases and V by 0 bases; bases with no gene match: 6. Per germline, CDR1 KGHSH and CDR2 LQKENI. The CDR3 runs 14 residues. In DNA form, the CDR3 reads TGTGCCAGCTCACCACCCCGGGACAGGGTGGCAGCTTTCTTT. Amino acids: CASSPPRDRVAAFF.

This clonotype was detected ten times or more. The chain joins TRBV10-1 to TRBJ2-5; D uncertain. This CDR3 contains 13 residues. V gave up 8 bases and J gave up 5 bases, with 15 bases separating them. Per the germline V gene, CDR1 is WNHNN and CDR2 is SYGVQD (reference sequence). The CDR3 sequence: CASATGEGETQYF. CDR3 sequence (DNA): TGCGCCAGCGCGACCGGAGAAGGGGAGACCCAGTACTTC.

This clonotype was seen more than once but under ten times. V gene TRBV6-2 or TRBV6-3 combines with J gene TRBJ1-1; TRBD1 matches at 8 bases. Per the germline V gene, CDR1 is MNHEY and CDR2 is SVGEGT. CDR3 length: 16 amino acids. Trimming at V came to 5 bases and at J to 1 base, leaving 9 bases not matched to a gene. The CDR3 spells CASSPATGVRNTEAFF. The CDR3 DNA reads as TGTGCCAGCAGTCCCGCGACAGGGGTTCGGAACACTGAAGCTTTCTTT.

This clonotype was seen ten or more times. The gene calls are TRBV7-2 and TRBJ1-5, with D maybe TRBD1 (5 bases). Germline CDR1 and CDR2: SGHTA and FQGNSA. Deletions cut 1 base from V and 4 bases from J, with 8 bases between. The CDR3 has 14 amino acids. The CDR3 protein is CASSLETENQPQHF. The CDR3 coding sequence is TGTGCCAGCAGCTTAGAGACAGAGAATCAGCCCCAGCATTTT. The complete variable domain, with remaining parts taken from reference TRBV7-2 and TRBJ1-5, reads GAGVSQSPSNKVTEKGKDVELRCDPISGHTALYWYRQSLGQGLEFLIYFQGNSAPDKSGLPSDRFSAERTGGSVSTLTIQRTQQEDSAVYLCASSLETENQPQHFGDGTRLSIL.

There are many counts of this clonotype. The V call is TRBV6-1, the J call TRBJ2-7; 12 nucleotides agree with TRBD2. Losses at the gene ends were 6 bases for V and 4 bases for J; bases not matched to a gene: 7. The CDR3 sequence is 15 residues long. The germline CDR1 and CDR2 sequences are MNHNS and SASEGT. Here the CDR3 reads CASSKTSGGSYEQYF. In DNA, the CDR3 is TGTGCCAGCAGCAAGACTAGCGGGGGCTCTTACGAGCAGTACTTC.

Remarks on this clonotype: The junction differs from germline at one of its ends, possibly a read error. The V call is TRBV20-1, the J call TRBJ2-1, with D maybe TRBD1 (6 bases). CDR3 length equals 11 residues. CDR1 DFQATT and CDR2 SNEGSKA come from the germline V gene (reference sequence). The DNA of the CDR3 is TGCAGCACGGGACAAGACAATGGGCAGTTCTTC. Encoded protein: CSTGQDNGQFF.

This clonotype was seen a handful of times. The chain combines TRBV2 with TRBJ2-1; 10 positions match TRBD1. The CDR3 spans 14 residues. The germline V gene has CDR1 SNHLY and CDR2 FYNNEI. Unmatched junction bases numbered 8, after V lost 8 bases and J lost 7 bases. CDR3 coding DNA: TGTGCCAGCCGGGGGGACAGGGGTTCGAATGAGCAGTTCTTC. It codes for CASRGDRGSNEQFF.

This clonotype was found many times. The chain uses TRBV5-1 and TRBJ2-7, with D maybe TRBD1 (8 bases). In germline, CDR1 is SGHRS, CDR2 YFSETQ. With 2 bases removed from V and 5 bases from J, the gap between germline ends came to 26 bases. The CDR3 contains 18 residues. The CDR3 spells CASSLWTGWNGRGNEQYF. The CDR3 nucleotides are TGCGCCAGCAGCTTATGGACAGGGTGGAACGGGCGGGGGAACGAGCAGTACTTC.

With regard to this clonotype: One end of the junction varies from germline; a read error may be responsible. This rearrangement joins TRBV9 to TRBJ1-1, with 7 bases aligning to TRBD1. This CDR3 region has 14 residues. CDR1 and CDR2 from the germline V gene are SGDLS and YYNGEE. CDR3 nucleotide sequence: TGTGCCGGCAGCGTAAGGGGGCAGAGCACTGAAGCTTTCTTT. Protein sequence: CAGSVRGQSTEAFF.

This clonotype was seen ten or more times. V is TRBV13 and J is TRBJ2-1; D gene uncertain. Germline V gives CDR1 PRHDT, CDR2 FYEKMQ (reference sequence). V shed 1 base and J shed 1 base, with 2 bases lying between them. CDR3 length: 13 residues. This chain's CDR3 is CASSLESYNEQFF. The CDR3 nucleotides are TGTGCCAGCAGCTTAGAGTCCTACAATGAGCAGTTCTTC. Filled out from reference TRBV13 and TRBJ2-1, the complete variable domain reads AAGVIQSPRHLIKEKRETATLKCYPIPRHDTVYWYQQGPGQDPQFLISFYEKMQSDKGSIPDRFSAQQFSDYHSELNMSSLELGDSALYFCASSLESYNEQFFGPGTRLTVL.

About this clonotype: Relative to the germline gene, one junction end is altered; a read error may explain this. J is TRBJ1-2 and V is TRBV5-5, with 10 bases aligning to TRBD1. There are 15 residues in the CDR3. Looked up from germline, CDR1 is SGHKS and CDR2 is YYEKEE (reference sequence). For the CDR3, the DNA is TGCGCCAGCAGCCCCCGACAGGGGGCGGACTATGGCTACACCTTC. As protein: CASSPRQGADYGYTF.

The table lists this clonotype with many counts. This chain links TRBV5-1 with TRBJ2-7; 10 bases align to TRBD1. The germline V gene has CDR1 SGHRS and CDR2 YFSETQ. The CDR3 spans 15 residues. The V segment lost 4 bases and the J segment 2 bases; nucleotides outside the gene matches: 6. The CDR3 nucleotides read TGCGCCAGCAGCGCTTGGGGACAGGGGACCTACGAGCAGTACTTC. Amino acid sequence: CASSAWGQGTYEQYF.

This clonotype was seen ten or more times. CDR3 residues: CASSLHGGGETQYF. The CDR3 region has the DNA TGTGCCAGCAGCTTACACGGGGGCGGCGAGACCCAGTACTTC. The chain links TRBV11-2 to TRBJ2-5; D is tentatively TRBD1 or TRBD2 (6 bases each). Germline V gives CDR1 SGHAT, CDR2 FQNNGV. V lost 2 bases, J lost 5 bases, and 12 bases lay in between. The CDR3 loop spans 14 amino acids.

This clonotype has a count of ten or more. The gene calls are TRBV28 and TRBJ2-3; D is undetermined. The germline CDR1 and CDR2 sequences are MDHEN and SYDVKM. There are 13 residues in the CDR3. Trimming took 7 bases from V and 2 from J, leaving 10 bases between them. DNA for the CDR3: TGTGCCAGCATCGAACGGAACACAGATACGCAGTATTTT. Translated: CASIERNTDTQYF.

The chain couples TRBV28 to TRBJ2-7; TRBD2 aligns across 14 bases. The trim removed 5 bases at V and 7 bases at J, leaving 16 bases unmatched. The CDR3 contains 18 residues. CDR1 and CDR2 from the germline V gene are MDHEN and SYDVKM. For the CDR3, the DNA is TGTGCCAGCAGTCCCAGACGGAGGGGACTAGCGGGAGTACAAGAGCAGTACTTC. Its protein is CASSPRRRGLAGVQEQYF.

This clonotype was counted ten times or more. This chain joins TRBV6-1 and TRBJ2-1; tentatively, D is TRBD1 (6 bases). V lost 4 bases and J lost 4, with 14 bases in between. This CDR3 contains 15 residues. CDR1 and CDR2 (germline): MNHNS, SASEGT. CDR3 in amino acids: CASSGQVGMYNEQFF. CDR3 DNA: TGTGCCAGCAGTGGACAGGTGGGCATGTACAATGAGCAGTTCTTC.

This clonotype has more than one count but fewer than ten. This chain joins TRBV5-1 and TRBJ2-2; 12 bases align to TRBD2. Germline assignment: CDR1 SGHRS and CDR2 YFSETQ. The CDR3 spans 18 residues. J was trimmed by 8 bases and V by 3 bases; bases with no gene match: 14. The CDR3 loop is CASSSPRLAGGLLGELFF. The CDR3 coding sequence is TGCGCCAGCAGCTCCCCTCGCCTAGCGGGAGGGCTGCTGGGGGAGCTGTTTTTT. Full variable domain (remainder filled in from reference TRBV5-1 and TRBJ2-2): KAGVTQTPRYLIKTRGQQVTLSCSPISGHRSVSWYQQTPGQGLQFLFEYFSETQRNKGNFPGRFSGRQFSNSRSEMNVSTLELGDSALYLCASSSPRLAGGLLGELFFGEGSRLTVL.

This clonotype was picked up a small number of times. The chain is built from TRBV19 and TRBJ2-7, with 7 bases aligning to TRBD2. V dropped 4 bases and J dropped 6; count of bases not matched to a gene: 9. Germline V gene lookup returns CDR1 LNHDA and CDR2 SQIVND (reference sequence). The CDR3 extends over 14 amino acids. The CDR3 reads CASSTGTNLVEQYF. As DNA, the CDR3 is TGTGCCAGTAGTACCGGGACTAATCTAGTCGAGCAGTACTTC.

The CDR3 is CASSPTSGGYEQYF. DNA of the CDR3: TGTGCCAGCAGCCCGACTAGCGGGGGGTATGAGCAGTACTTC. The V and J genes are TRBV9 and TRBJ2-7; 13 positions agree with TRBD2. The CDR3 runs 14 residues. Looked up from germline, CDR1 is SGDLS and CDR2 is YYNGEE. V lost 4 bases to trimming and J lost 7 bases; unmatched junction nucleotides: 5.

This clonotype has at least ten counts. J is TRBJ2-7 and V is TRBV6-2 or TRBV6-3; D call uncertain. Per the germline V gene, CDR1 is MNHEY and CDR2 is SVGEGT. Trimming cost V 1 base and J 3 bases, with 10 bases left between them. CDR3 length equals 14 residues. CDR3 in amino acids: CASSYFSSIYEQYF. DNA for the CDR3: TGTGCCAGCAGTTACTTCTCTTCGATCTACGAGCAGTACTTC.

V is TRBV4-3 and J is TRBJ2-2; D is ambiguous. The CDR3 runs to 18 residues. The germline V gene encodes CDR1 LGHNA and CDR2 YSLEER. V lost 0 bases and J lost 4, with 18 bases in between. The CDR3 nucleotides are TGCGCCAGCAGCCAAGAGAGGATTATCGCGGCACGCACCGGGGAGCTGTTTTTT. This codes for CASSQERIIAARTGELFF.

This clonotype was observed at least ten times. The V and J genes are TRBV2 and TRBJ2-3, with TRBD2 identical over 9 bases. The germline V gene has CDR1 SNHLY and CDR2 FYNNEI. V lost 6 bases, J lost 1 base, and 2 bases stayed unmatched. The CDR3 totals 14 residues. In DNA, the CDR3 is TGTGCCAGCAGCGGGACTAGCCGCACAGATACGCAGTATTTT. Its protein is CASSGTSRTDTQYF. The whole variable domain, remainder taken from reference TRBV2 and TRBJ2-3, is EPEVTQTPSHQVTQMGQEVILRCVPISNHLYFYWYRQILGQKVEFLVSFYNNEISEKSEIFDDQFSVERPDGSNFTLKIRSTKLEDSAMYFCASSGTSRTDTQYFGPGTRLTVL.

This clonotype was counted a few times. V is TRBV7-9 and J is TRBJ2-1, with D perhaps matching TRBD2 (7 bases). V dropped 4 bases and J dropped 8 bases, with 12 bases sitting between them. The V gene's germline CDR1 is SEHNR and CDR2 FQNEAQ (reference sequence). The CDR3 extends over 13 amino acids. CDR3 protein: CASSWGGRDEQFF. In nucleotides, the CDR3 is TGTGCCAGCAGCTGGGGGGGGCGGGATGAGCAGTTCTTC. Looking up the rest from reference TRBV7-9 and TRBJ2-1 gives the full variable domain: DTGVSQNPRHKITKRGQNVTFRCDPISEHNRLYWYRQTLGQGPEFLTYFQNEAQLEKSRLLSDRFSAERPKGSFSTLEIQRTEQGDSAMYLCASSWGGRDEQFFGPGTRLTVL.

Turning to this clonotype: A junction end diverges from the germline sequence, so it may reflect a read error. CDR3 protein: CASSLDYRTSNTGELFF. As DNA, the CDR3 is TGTGCTAGCAGCTTAGATTATAGGACATCCAACACCGGGGAGCTGTTTTTT. The rearrangement links TRBV7-7 to TRBJ2-2, with TRBD1 as a possible D gene (5 bases). The CDR3 is made up of 17 amino acids. The germline V gene has CDR1 SSHAT and CDR2 FNYEAQ (reference sequence).